This is a list of T cell receptor beta chains from one sample in a study of blood T cell repertoires in COVID-19. Only in-frame clones appear in the TCRdb table, and some are missing; sequencing was by immunoSEQ multiplex PCR. The data hold tens of thousands of clones, with around 87% observed a single time. The source material was peripheral blood. Receptor source: a human donor with acute or convalescent COVID-19. The donor label of this sample is uncertain. The CDR3 runs from the conserved cysteine through the conserved F or W. D genes are given only for firm matches. Expanded clones are given a class, and other clones once, few, many or no size at all.

J: TRBJ1-1
D: -
size: -
V: TRBV29-1
CDR3: CSVARTENTEAFF
DNA: TGCAGCGTTGCTCGGACAGAGAACACTGAAGCTTTCTTT

J: TRBJ1-5
D: TRBD1
size: -
V: TRBV19
CDR3: CASSQGAEGNQPQHF
DNA: TGTGCCAGTAGCCAGGGGGCGGAAGGCAATCAGCCCCAGCATTTT

J: TRBJ1-3
D: TRBD1
size: -
V: TRBV5-6
CDR3: CASSRTGDRWDSGNTIYF
DNA: TGTGCCAGCAGCCGGACAGGGGACCGCTGGGATTCTGGAAACACCATATATTTT

J: TRBJ2-6
D: TRBD1
size: -
V: TRBV12-5
CDR3: CASGLSTGAGANVLTF
DNA: TGTGCTAGTGGTTTGTCCACAGGGGCTGGGGCCAACGTCCTGACTTTC

J: TRBJ1-2
D: -
size: -
V: TRBV27
CDR3: CATGLRGANYGYTF
DNA: TGTGCCACCGGCCTTAGGGGTGCTAACTATGGCTACACCTTC

J: TRBJ2-7
D: TRBD1
size: -
V: TRBV3-1/TRBV3-2
CDR3: CASSHAPGTGSYEQYF
DNA: TGTGCCAGCAGCCACGCCCCCGGGACAGGCTCCTACGAGCAGTACTTC

J: TRBJ1-1
D: TRBD1
size: -
V: TRBV14
CDR3: CASSQGPSSGTVNTEAFF
DNA: TGTGCCAGCAGCCAAGGACCCTCCTCCGGGACAGTGAACACTGAAGCTTTCTTT

J: TRBJ2-7
D: TRBD2
size: -
V: TRBV10-3
CDR3: CASTVSGRGPYEQYF
DNA: TGTGCCTCCACCGTTTCCGGGAGGGGACCCTACGAGCAGTACTTC

J: TRBJ1-5
D: -
size: -
V: TRBV7-2
CDR3: CASSLGAPGQPQHF
DNA: TGTGCCAGCAGCTTAGGAGCCCCCGGTCAGCCCCAGCATTTT

J: TRBJ2-2
D: -
size: -
V: TRBV7-8
CDR3: CASSFGLQALHGELFF
DNA: TGTGCCAGCAGCTTCGGTCTACAGGCCCTCCACGGGGAGCTGTTTTTT

J: TRBJ2-3
D: -
size: -
V: TRBV6-6
CDR3: CASTFGAGGPADTQYF
DNA: TGTGCCAGCACCTTTGGGGCCGGGGGGCCAGCAGATACGCAGTATTTT

J: TRBJ1-1
D: -
size: -
V: TRBV10-3
CDR3: CAIRGDIQNTEAFF
DNA: TGTGCCATCAGGGGGGACATTCAGAACACTGAAGCTTTCTTT

J: TRBJ2-1
D: -
size: -
V: TRBV7-2
CDR3: CASSPGSSYNEQFF
DNA: TGTGCCAGCAGCCCAGGTAGCTCCTACAATGAGCAGTTCTTC

J: TRBJ2-7
D: TRBD1
size: -
V: TRBV6-1
CDR3: CASSDGTGGYYEQYF
DNA: TGTGCCAGCAGTGATGGGACAGGGGGGTACTACGAGCAGTACTTC

J: TRBJ1-4
D: -
size: -
V: TRBV15
CDR3: CATSRDFGRGAEKLFF
DNA: TGTGCCACCAGCAGAGATTTTGGCAGGGGAGCAGAAAAACTGTTTTTT

J: TRBJ2-3
D: TRBD2
size: -
V: TRBV9
CDR3: CASSAVAGGTDTQYF
DNA: TGTGCCAGCAGCGCTGTAGCGGGGGGCACAGATACGCAGTATTTT

J: TRBJ2-1
D: TRBD2
size: once
V: TRBV19
CDR3: CASSMTSGGRGQFF
DNA: TGTGCCAGTAGTATGACTAGCGGGGGCCGAGGGCAGTTCTTC

J: TRBJ2-3
D: -
size: -
V: TRBV30
CDR3: CAWSMGTSTDTQYF
DNA: TGTGCCTGGAGTATGGGGACTAGCACAGATACGCAGTATTTT

J: TRBJ1-2
D: TRBD1
size: -
V: TRBV28
CDR3: CASSSYVGTGTDGYTF
DNA: TGTGCCAGCAGTTCTTATGTCGGGACAGGGACGGATGGCTACACCTTC

J: TRBJ1-3
D: -
size: -
V: TRBV10-2
CDR3: CASSGVGSGNTIYF
DNA: TGCGCCAGCAGCGGGGTGGGCTCTGGAAACACCATATATTTT

J: TRBJ1-6
D: TRBD1
size: -
V: TRBV5-4
CDR3: CASSLDRGTGEAPLHF
DNA: TGTGCCAGCAGCTTGGACAGGGGGACAGGGGAAGCACCCCTCCACTTT

J: TRBJ2-7
D: TRBD1
size: -
V: TRBV20-1
CDR3: CSASSGGTYEQYF
DNA: TGCAGTGCTAGTTCAGGGGGAACCTACGAGCAGTACTTC

J: TRBJ1-4
D: -
size: -
V: TRBV18
CDR3: CASSPEFGEKLFF
DNA: TGTGCCAGCTCACCGGAGTTCGGGGAAAAACTGTTTTTT

J: TRBJ2-2
D: -
size: -
V: TRBV19
CDR3: CASSPYAGLGKAGELFF
DNA: TGTGCCAGTAGTCCTTATGCGGGATTGGGGAAAGCCGGGGAGCTGTTTTTT

J: TRBJ2-7
D: TRBD1
size: few
V: TRBV6-5
CDR3: CASEDRFRSYEQYF
DNA: TGTGCCAGCGAGGACAGGTTTAGGTCCTACGAGCAGTACTTC

J: TRBJ2-5
D: -
size: -
V: TRBV9
CDR3: CASSPRGGWGYQETQYF
DNA: TGTGCCAGCAGCCCGAGGGGGGGTTGGGGCTACCAAGAGACCCAGTACTTC

J: TRBJ1-3
D: -
size: -
V: TRBV30
CDR3: CAWRTSGNTIYF
DNA: TGTGCCTGGAGGACATCTGGAAACACCATATATTTT

J: TRBJ1-2
D: -
size: -
V: TRBV3-1/TRBV3-2
CDR3: CASGSTGRGNYGYTF
DNA: TGTGCCAGCGGTTCGACAGGAAGGGGTAACTATGGCTACACCTTC

J: TRBJ2-4
D: TRBD1
size: -
V: TRBV18
CDR3: CASSPASDRAKNIQYF
DNA: TGTGCCAGCTCACCTGCTTCCGACAGGGCGAAAAACATTCAGTACTTC

J: TRBJ1-2
D: TRBD1
size: -
V: TRBV2
CDR3: CASSELTGPRGYTF
DNA: TGTGCCAGCAGTGAGTTGACAGGGCCACGGGGCTACACCTTC

J: TRBJ1-5
D: TRBD1
size: -
V: TRBV28
CDR3: CASGTPGQGNQPQHF
DNA: TGTGCCAGCGGAACCCCGGGACAGGGGAATCAGCCCCAGCATTTT

J: TRBJ1-1
D: TRBD1
size: -
V: TRBV2
CDR3: CARVKRGQGSTEAFF
DNA: TGTGCCAGAGTGAAAAGGGGACAGGGGAGCACTGAAGCTTTCTTT

J: TRBJ2-5
D: -
size: -
V: TRBV3-1/TRBV3-2
CDR3: CASSHSGGETQYF
DNA: TGTGCCAGCAGCCATTCAGGGGGGGAGACCCAGTACTTC